This entry describes one T cell receptor (beta chain). Its antigen is not known. These data originate in a study of metastatic and nonmetastatic thyroid tumors. At the level of the study: Comparison of repertoires was carried out across blood and tumor or nodule tissue from malignant and benign thyroid patients. General study points: As reported, TCR beta diversity in blood and tumor was significantly higher in malignant thyroid tumors than in benign nodules.

Until they underwent thyroid surgery, no patient had received any treatment. How the authors handled the data: Clinicopathological groups supplied CDR3 differences that were used to build a distant-metastasis classifier for papillary thyroid cancer. TCRdb re-called the PCR reads via MiXCR. Clone size and V and J calls follow TCRdb, not the original study. In the table there are more than 20,000 clones, approximately 35% of which are singletons. The germline gives CDR1 SGHRS, CDR2 YFSETQ. The CDR3 loop spans 13 amino acids. J gave up 2 bases and V 8 bases, and 7 bases lay outside the gene matches. This chain uses TRBV5-1 with TRBJ2-7, with 7 bases that match TRBD2. The sequenced material came from blood. This clonotype was obtained from a male donor with papillary thyroid cancer or a benign thyroid nodule (not recorded which). Some clones in this sample may be carry-over from other donors' samples. The CDR3 DNA reads as TGCGCCAGTGCCTCTAGCGGACCCTACGAGCAGTACTTC. This sequence encodes CASASSGPYEQYF. Variable domain in full (rest from reference TRBV5-1 and TRBJ2-7): KAGVTQTPRYLIKTRGQQVTLSCSPISGHRSVSWYQQTPGQGLQFLFEYFSETQRNKGNFPGRFSGRQFSNSRSEMNVSTLELGDSALYLCASASSGPYEQYFGPGTRLTVT.